This T cell receptor (beta chain) was sequenced in a study of shared clonotypes between healthy human individuals. V lost 8 bases to trimming and J lost 3 bases, with 16 bases between them. Germline assignment: CDR1 LNHDA and CDR2 SQIVND (reference sequence). There are 14 residues in the CDR3. Sequencing used immunoSEQ multiplex PCR; TCRdb keeps in-frame clones, though not all of them. The data show approximately 1.9 million clones, roughly 93% seen once. Overall study findings and caveats: Estimated richness was generally greater in naive than memory subsets. The four-donor shared clonotypes exceeded non-shared clonotypes in generation probability, with non-shared ones scoring lower.

Regarding this clone: Antigen unknown.

As defined, naive CD8 cells were CD45RO-negative and positively selected for CCR7, with terminally differentiated effector memory CD45RA+ cells excluded. The source is a man aged 18 to 29 in good health. Some clones in this sample may be carry-over from other donors' samples. The gene calls are TRBV19 and TRBJ2-5, with D perhaps matching TRBD2 (5 bases). The sequenced sample was naive CD8+ T cells from PBMCs. CDR3 loop: CASAGPDWEETQYF. CDR3 in DNA: TGTGCCAGTGCAGGACCGGACTGGGAAGAGACCCAGTACTTC. Full variable domain (missing parts from reference TRBV19 and TRBJ2-5): DGGITQSPKYLFRKEGQNVTLSCEQNLNHDAMYWYRQDPGQGLRLIYYSQIVNDFQKGDIAEGYSVSREKKESFPLTVTSAQKNPTAFYLCASAGPDWEETQYFGPGTRLLVL.